These 3 T cell receptor beta chains share one sample of origin, sequenced in a study of T cells after posttransplantation cyclophosphamide. Data came from immunoSEQ multiplex PCR; TCRdb stores just in-frame clones and leaves some out. The top ten hold over 12% of the sample, which has 2,500 to 3,500 clones, around three fifths seen once. Busulfan-fludarabine conditioning, marrow transplant, and cyclophosphamide on days +3 and +4 were administered. The starting material was PBMCs, obtained 30 days after allogeneic stem cell transplant with posttransplant cyclophosphamide. The receptor source for this set is a male patient between 60 and 69 years old who received an allogeneic stem cell transplant from a related donor and was CMV-positive. Some T cells may have originated in the graft donor.

The V call is TRBV30, the J call TRBJ1-2; possible D gene TRBD1, 6 bases. CDR3 length: 16 residues. Germline assignment: CDR1 GTSNPN and CDR2 SVGIG (reference sequence). Trimming shortened V by 2 bases and J by 5 bases, and 21 bases separated the two germline ends. The chain's CDR3 is CAWSPRGGGGRYGYTF. CDR3 sequence (DNA): TGTGCCTGGAGTCCCCGGGGGGGCGGGGGAAGGTATGGCTACACCTTC.

The chain joins TRBV7-6 to TRBJ2-7; no clear D gene. This CDR3 has 12 amino acids. Germline V gene lookup returns CDR1 SGHVS and CDR2 FNYEAQ. The V end was cut by 3 bases, the J end by 5 bases, with 8 bases between. CDR3 residues: CASSFPSDEQYF. Written as DNA, the CDR3 is TGTGCCAGCAGCTTCCCGAGTGACGAGCAGTACTTC.

The table lists this clone with a count of one. A read error may account for a junction end that differs from germline. The chain is built from TRBV6-1 and TRBJ1-2; perhaps TRBD1 as D (6 bases). The CDR3 loop spans 12 amino acids. Germline V gene data show CDR1 as MNHNS and CDR2 as SASEGT. The CDR3 loop reads CATEDRNCGYTF. CDR3 DNA sequence: TGTGCCACGGAGGACAGAAACTGTGGCTACACCTTC.